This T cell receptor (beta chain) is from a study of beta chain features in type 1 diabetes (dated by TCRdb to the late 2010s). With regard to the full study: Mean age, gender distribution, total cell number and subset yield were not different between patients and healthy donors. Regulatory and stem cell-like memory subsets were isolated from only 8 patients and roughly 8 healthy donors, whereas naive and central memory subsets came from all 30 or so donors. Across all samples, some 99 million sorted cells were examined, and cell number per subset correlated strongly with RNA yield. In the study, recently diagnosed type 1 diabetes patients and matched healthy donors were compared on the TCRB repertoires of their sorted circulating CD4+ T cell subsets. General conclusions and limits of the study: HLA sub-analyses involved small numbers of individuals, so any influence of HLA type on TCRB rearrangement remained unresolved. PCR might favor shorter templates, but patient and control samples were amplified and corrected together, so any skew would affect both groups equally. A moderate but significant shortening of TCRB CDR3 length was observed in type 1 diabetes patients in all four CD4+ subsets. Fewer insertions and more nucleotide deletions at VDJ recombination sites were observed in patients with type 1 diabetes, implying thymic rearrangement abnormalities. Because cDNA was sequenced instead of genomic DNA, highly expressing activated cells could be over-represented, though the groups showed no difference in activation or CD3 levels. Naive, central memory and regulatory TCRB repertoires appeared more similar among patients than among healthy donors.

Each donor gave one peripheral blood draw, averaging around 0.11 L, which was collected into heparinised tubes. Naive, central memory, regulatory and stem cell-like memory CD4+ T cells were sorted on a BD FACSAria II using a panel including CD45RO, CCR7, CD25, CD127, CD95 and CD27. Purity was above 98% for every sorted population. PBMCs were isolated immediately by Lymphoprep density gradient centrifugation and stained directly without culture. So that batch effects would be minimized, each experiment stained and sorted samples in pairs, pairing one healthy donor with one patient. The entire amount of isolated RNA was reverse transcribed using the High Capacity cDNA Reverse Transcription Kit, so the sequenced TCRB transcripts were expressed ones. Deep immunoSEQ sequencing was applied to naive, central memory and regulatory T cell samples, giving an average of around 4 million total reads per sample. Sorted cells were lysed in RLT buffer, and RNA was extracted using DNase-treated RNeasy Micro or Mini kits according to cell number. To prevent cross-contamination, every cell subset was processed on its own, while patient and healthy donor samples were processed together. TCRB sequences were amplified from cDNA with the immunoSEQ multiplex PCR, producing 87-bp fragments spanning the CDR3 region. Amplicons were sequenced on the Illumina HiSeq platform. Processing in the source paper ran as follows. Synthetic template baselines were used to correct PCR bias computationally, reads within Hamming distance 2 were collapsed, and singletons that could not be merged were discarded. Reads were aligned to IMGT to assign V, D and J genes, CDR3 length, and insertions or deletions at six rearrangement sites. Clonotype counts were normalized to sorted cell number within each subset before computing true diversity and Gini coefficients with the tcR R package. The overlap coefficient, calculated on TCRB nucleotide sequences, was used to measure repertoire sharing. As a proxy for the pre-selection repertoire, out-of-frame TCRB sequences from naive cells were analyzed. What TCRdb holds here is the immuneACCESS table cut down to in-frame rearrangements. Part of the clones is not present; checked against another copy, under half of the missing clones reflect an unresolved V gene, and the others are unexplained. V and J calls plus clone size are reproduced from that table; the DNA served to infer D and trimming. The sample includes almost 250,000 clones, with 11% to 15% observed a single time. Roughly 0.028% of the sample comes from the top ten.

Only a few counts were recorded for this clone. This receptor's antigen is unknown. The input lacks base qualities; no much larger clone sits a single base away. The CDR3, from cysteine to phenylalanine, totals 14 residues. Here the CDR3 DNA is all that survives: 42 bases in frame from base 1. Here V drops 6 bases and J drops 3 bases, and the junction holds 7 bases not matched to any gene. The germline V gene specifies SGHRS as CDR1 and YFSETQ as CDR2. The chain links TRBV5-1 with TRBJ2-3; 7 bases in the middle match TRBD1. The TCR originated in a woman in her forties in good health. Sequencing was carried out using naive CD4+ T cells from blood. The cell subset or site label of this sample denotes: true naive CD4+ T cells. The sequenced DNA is TGCGCCAGCACCTTTGGGGGACAGACAGATACGCAGTATTTT. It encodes CASTFGGQTDTQYF.